This entry lists 23 T cell receptor beta chains sequenced from one sample in a study of cytotoxic CD8 clonotypes in ibrutinib-treated CLL. Only in-frame clones appear in the TCRdb table, and some are missing; sequencing was by immunoSEQ multiplex PCR. Of 270,000 or so clones detected, around 76% appear once; the ten largest clones hold roughly 6%. The starting material was PBMCs, obtained at disease progression, from a patient treated with ibrutinib. The receptors were gathered from a human donor with chronic lymphocytic leukemia.

The chain has TRBV6-6 and TRBJ2-7; perhaps TRBD2 as D (6 bases). V lost 2 bases and J lost 2, with 10 bases in between. Germline V gives CDR1 MNHNY, CDR2 SVGAGI (reference sequence). The CDR3 is 14 residues long. CDR3 coding DNA: TGTGCCAGCAGTTACGGGGACTTAACCTACGAGCAGTACTTC. This gives the protein CASSYGDLTYEQYF.

The chain employs TRBV7-6 and TRBJ1-1; possible D gene TRBD1, 5 bases. Trimming removed 5 bases at V and 1 base at J, with 11 bases between. The CDR3 sequence is 14 residues long. CDR1 is SGHVS, CDR2 FNYEAQ, per germline. DNA for the CDR3: TGTGCCAGCAGCCCTCGTGGGGGGAACACTGAAGCTTTCTTT. This gives the protein CASSPRGGNTEAFF.

The chain couples TRBV21-1 to TRBJ1-2. TRBV21-1 is shown as a pseudogene. This CDR3 region has 12 residues. The CDR3 coding sequence is TGTGCCAGCAGAGGGACCTTGCGGCGCTACACCTTC. Its protein is CASRGTLRRYTF.

This clone is a singleton in its sample. J is TRBJ2-7 and V is TRBV9; 9 bases align to TRBD1. Unmatched junction bases numbered 21, after V lost 0 bases and J lost 5 bases. Per germline, CDR1 SGDLS and CDR2 YYNGEE. The CDR3 sequence is 20 residues long. The CDR3 DNA follows: TGTGCCAGCAGCGTAGAAGGTGCGGACAGGGGACACGCGTCCAGTGACGAGCAGTACTTC. The encoded protein is CASSVEGADRGHASSDEQYF.

This clone was observed a few times. The chain employs TRBV9 and TRBJ2-7; 7 bases are shared with TRBD2. Germline V lookup: CDR1 SGDLS, CDR2 YYNGEE. CDR3 length: 12 residues. V dropped 0 bases and J dropped 6; count of bases not matched to a gene: 0. As DNA, the CDR3 is TGTGCCAGCAGCGTAGCTAGCGGCGAGCAGTACTTC. This encodes CASSVASGEQYF.

V gene TRBV10-2 combines with J gene TRBJ2-2; D call uncertain. The CDR3 runs to 14 residues. CDR1 is WSHSY, CDR2 SAAADI, per germline. V was trimmed by 6 bases and J by 6 bases, leaving 14 bases between them. CDR3 DNA: TGCGCCAGCAGGAGACCCCCATTAGCCGGGGAGCTGTTTTTT. It is translated as CASRRPPLAGELFF.

This rearrangement joins TRBV29-1 to TRBJ1-2; D is possibly TRBD1 (5 bases). Germline CDR1 is SQVTM and CDR2 is ANQGSEA. V lost 1 base and J 5 bases, leaving 17 bases between the germline ends. The CDR3 is 15 residues long. This CDR3 reads CSVEGQLKRIYGYTF. Written as DNA, the CDR3 is TGCAGCGTTGAAGGACAGCTCAAGCGCATATATGGCTACACCTTC. Together with reference TRBV29-1 and TRBJ1-2, the CDR3 gives the full variable domain: SAVISQKPSRDICQRGTSLTIQCQVDSQVTMMFWYRQQPGQSLTLIATANQGSEATYESGFVIDKFPISRPNLTFSTLTVSNMSPEDSSIYLCSVEGQLKRIYGYTFGSGTRLTVV.

In its sample, this clone was seen a few times. The V and J genes are TRBV18 and TRBJ1-4, with D hard to call. V was pared by 2 bases and J by 3 bases, with 10 bases between. CDR3 length equals 15 residues. The germline CDR1 and CDR2 sequences are KGHSH and LQKENI. In DNA form, the CDR3 reads TGTGCCAGCTCACCAGCAGGAAGATCTAATGAAAAACTGTTTTTT. Encoded protein: CASSPAGRSNEKLFF. Variable domain in full (rest from reference TRBV18 and TRBJ1-4): NAGVMQNPRHLVRRRGQEARLRCSPMKGHSHVYWYRQLPEEGLKFMVYLQKENIIDESGMPKERFSAEFPKEGPSILRIQQVVRGDSAAYFCASSPAGRSNEKLFFGSGTQLSVL.

V usage is TRBV12-5 and J usage is TRBJ2-1; maybe TRBD2 (6 bases). The CDR3 runs to 16 residues. Trimming shortened V by 5 bases and J by 0 bases, and 14 bases separated the two germline ends. Germline-derived CDR1 and CDR2 are LGHNT and FRNRAP. CDR3 DNA: TGTGCTAGTGGTCGGTACCGGGGGAGCTCCTACAATGAGCAGTTCTTC. This translates into CASGRYRGSSYNEQFF.

There are a few counts of this clone. V gene TRBV5-1 combines with J gene TRBJ2-7, with TRBD1 identical over 9 bases. The CDR3 runs to 16 residues. The V gene's germline CDR1 is SGHRS and CDR2 YFSETQ. V trimming: 0 bases; J trimming: 4 bases; junction bases outside the gene matches: 8. CDR3: CASSLAPPGQGYEQYF. As DNA, the CDR3 is TGCGCCAGCAGCTTGGCTCCCCCGGGACAGGGTTACGAGCAGTACTTC.

The rearrangement uses TRBV7-3 and TRBJ2-2, with D tentatively TRBD2 (6 bases). This CDR3 has 14 residues. Trimming removed 6 bases from V and 1 base from J, with 9 bases in between. Germline values: CDR1 SGHTA, CDR2 FQGTGA. The CDR3, as DNA: TGTGCCAGCAGTACTAGCCTGAACACCGGGGAGCTGTTTTTT. Its translation: CASSTSLNTGELFF.

The chain uses TRBV7-8 and TRBJ2-7; 7 bases are shared with TRBD1. Germline lookup yields CDR1 SGHVS and CDR2 FQNEAQ. Trimming at V came to 0 bases and at J to 3 bases, leaving 5 bases not matched to a gene. The CDR3 loop spans 15 amino acids. This chain's CDR3 is CASSLAAQGVYEQYF. The CDR3, as DNA: TGTGCCAGCAGCTTAGCGGCTCAGGGGGTCTACGAGCAGTACTTC.

V gene TRBV6-6 combines with J gene TRBJ1-6; TRBD1 might be the D (5 bases). With 6 bases removed from V and 10 bases from J, the gap between germline ends came to 13 bases. The CDR3 loop spans 13 amino acids. The germline CDR1 and CDR2 sequences are MNHNY and SVGAGI (reference sequence). CDR3 DNA: TGTGCCAGCAGCTTCGGGGACTCATCACCCCTCCACTTT. As protein: CASSFGDSSPLHF.

CDR3 DNA: TGTGCCAGTAGTCCCCCCGGCCCATCCACAGATACGCAGTATTTT. Translated, it gives CASSPPGPSTDTQYF. The V and J genes are TRBV19 and TRBJ2-3; D is undetermined. There are 15 residues in the CDR3. The ends were cut back, 5 bases at V and 2 bases at J, with 14 bases in the middle. Germline V gene data show CDR1 as LNHDA and CDR2 as SQIVND (reference sequence).

CDR3 protein: CASSVGQTSRNTGELFF. In DNA form, the CDR3 reads TGTGCCAGCAGCGTAGGGCAGACTAGCCGGAACACCGGGGAGCTGTTTTTT. This chain uses TRBV9 with TRBJ2-2; 7 positions match TRBD2. V lost 0 bases, J lost 1 base, and 6 bases stayed unmatched. CDR3 length equals 17 residues. Germline V lookup: CDR1 SGDLS, CDR2 YYNGEE.

The chain recombines TRBV19 with TRBJ2-7; 8 bases agree with TRBD2. The CDR3 has 15 amino acids. V dropped 1 base and J dropped 3; count of bases not matched to a gene: 5. The germline CDR1 and CDR2 sequences are LNHDA and SQIVND (reference sequence). In DNA, the CDR3 is TGTGCCAGTAGTATAGTAGGTACTAGCGGCTACGAGCAGTACTTC. Translated, it gives CASSIVGTSGYEQYF.

The gene calls are TRBV18 and TRBJ2-5, with D perhaps matching TRBD2 (5 bases). The V and J ends lost 3 bases and 2 bases respectively, with 10 bases between them. The germline V gene encodes CDR1 KGHSH and CDR2 LQKENI. The CDR3 runs 14 residues. CDR3 coding DNA: TGTGCCAGCTCACCCGGACGGACTCAAGAGACCCAGTACTTC. It specifies CASSPGRTQETQYF.

The gene calls are TRBV7-9 and TRBJ1-2, with 10 bases lining up with TRBD1. CDR1 and CDR2 from the germline V gene are SEHNR and FQNEAQ (reference sequence). The CDR3 is 14 residues long. J was trimmed by 1 base and V by 6 bases; bases with no gene match: 2. Here the CDR3 DNA reads TGTGCCAGCAGATGGACAGGGGGTAACTATGGCTACACCTTC. This encodes CASRWTGGNYGYTF.

The rearrangement links TRBV27 to TRBJ1-1, with a tentative D call TRBD1 (6 bases). This CDR3 is 15 amino acids long. V lost 1 base and J lost 0, with 9 bases in between. Per germline, CDR1 MNHEY and CDR2 SMNVEV (reference sequence). The DNA for the CDR3 is TGTGCCAGCAGTTTATTTGGGGGGCTGAACACTGAAGCTTTCTTT. Its translation: CASSLFGGLNTEAFF.

This rearrangement joins TRBV15 to TRBJ2-7, with D hard to call. The germline CDR1 and CDR2 sequences are LNHNV and YYDKDF (reference sequence). The CDR3 runs 17 residues. V lost 0 bases, J lost 4 bases, and 19 bases lay in between. CDR3 sequence: CATSRDSGPVGRYEQYF. The DNA of the CDR3 is TGTGCCACCAGCAGAGACTCAGGCCCGGTGGGTCGGTACGAGCAGTACTTC. Full variable domain (remainder filled in from reference TRBV15 and TRBJ2-7): DAMVIQNPRYQVTQFGKPVTLSCSQTLNHNVMYWYQQKSSQAPKLLFHYYDKDFNNEADTPDNFQSRRPNTSFCFLDIRSPGLGDTAMYLCATSRDSGPVGRYEQYFGPGTRLTVT.

This clone was counted only a few times. Distinct nucleotide sequences in the sample also encode this CDR3. The chain uses TRBV5-1 and TRBJ2-5; D is undetermined. Trimming pared 0 bases from V and 5 bases from J, leaving 5 bases between. Germline V gives CDR1 SGHRS, CDR2 YFSETQ. The CDR3 extends over 12 amino acids. CDR3 DNA: TGCGCCAGCAGCTTGGGCGAGGAGACCCAGTACTTC. Translation gives CASSLGEETQYF.

V usage is TRBV19 and J usage is TRBJ1-5; no firm D call. The V end was cut by 3 bases, the J end by 6 bases, with 12 bases between. CDR1 and CDR2 from the germline V gene are LNHDA and SQIVND (reference sequence). The CDR3 is 14 amino acids. The CDR3, as DNA: TGTGCCAGTAGTATTCCCTTGAAGGGTCAGCCCCAGCATTTT. It yields the protein CASSIPLKGQPQHF.

This clone was counted only a few times. The chain has TRBV5-6 and TRBJ2-7, with 7 bases aligning to TRBD1. The V gene's germline CDR1 is SGHDT and CDR2 YYEEEE. The CDR3 extends over 16 amino acids. J lost 3 bases, V lost 0 bases, and 9 bases had no gene match. Written as DNA, the CDR3 is TGTGCCAGCAGCTTGGGCGACGACAGGGTCAACTACGAGCAGTACTTC. Translated: CASSLGDDRVNYEQYF.